This T cell receptor (beta chain) stems from a study of T-cell reconstitution after alpha-beta-depleted transplantation in children. This clonotype was counted at least ten times. TCRbeta library preparation incorporated unique molecular identifiers. One entry per CDR3 protein results from TCRdb running MiXCR on the PCR reads. The table lists approximately 400,000 distinct CDR3 sequences, roughly 10% of them singletons, with roughly 6% in the top ten. The germline V gene encodes CDR1 ENHRY and CDR2 SYGVKD. The CDR3 runs to 14 residues. With V trimmed by 9 bases and J by 2 bases, 8 bases remained unmatched.

The sample consisted of PBMCs from the stem cell graft donor, taken from the stem cell graft. This TCR derives from a human donor who donated a stem cell graft to a child with acute myeloid leukemia. The rearrangement joins TRBV10-3 to TRBJ2-5, with TRBD2 matching over 8 bases. The CDR3 reads CAIGRGAYQETQYF. The DNA of the CDR3 is TGTGCCATAGGGCGGGGGGCCTATCAAGAGACCCAGTACTTC.